The 23 T cell receptor beta chains below come from one sample, sequenced in a study of OX40 agonist ivuxolimab in advanced cancers. The method was immunoSEQ multiplex PCR; TCRdb's version includes in-frame clones alone and lacks a portion of them. The table shows about 70,000 clones, with 80% to 90% occurring only once. This specimen was CD4+ or CD8+ T cells sorted from blood, taken in a trial of the OX40 agonist ivuxolimab. The receptors stem from an adult with an advanced solid tumor such as melanoma, head and neck, liver or kidney cancer.

The chain carries TRBV6-4 and TRBJ2-2; the match to TRBD1 covers 9 bases. CDR3 length: 15 residues. Germline V CDR1 and CDR2: MRHNA, SNTAGT. The ends lost 9 bases at V and 5 bases at J; junction bases unmatched: 10. The CDR3 loop is CASNYRGRGTGELFF. DNA of the CDR3: TGTGCCAGTAATTACAGGGGGCGAGGGACCGGGGAGCTGTTTTTT.

CDR3 amino acids: CASTRTGSSNEQFF. For the CDR3, the DNA is TGTGCCAGCACCAGGACAGGGAGTTCTAATGAGCAGTTCTTC. The chain uses TRBV6-5 and TRBJ2-1, with 8 bases identical to TRBD1. The CDR3 has 14 amino acids. Germline V gives CDR1 MNHEY, CDR2 SVGAGI. V lost 7 bases to trimming and J lost 7 bases; unmatched junction nucleotides: 9.

The chain joins TRBV18 to TRBJ2-5, with 9 bases aligning to TRBD1. This CDR3 has 15 residues. Germline V gene data show CDR1 as KGHSH and CDR2 as LQKENI. V gave up 3 bases and J gave up 5 bases; unmatched junction bases: 7. CDR3 region: CASSPSTGGLETQYF. The CDR3 coding sequence is TGTGCCAGCTCACCTTCAACAGGGGGCTTGGAGACCCAGTACTTC.

The chain recombines TRBV5-1 with TRBJ1-5; TRBD1 matches at 7 bases. CDR3 length: 14 amino acids. Looked up from germline, CDR1 is SGHRS and CDR2 is YFSETQ. Germline trimming cut 4 bases from V and 5 bases from J; bases unmatched to any gene: 6. CDR3 in amino acids: CASSPGTADQPQHF. CDR3 bases: TGCGCCAGCAGCCCCGGGACAGCGGATCAGCCCCAGCATTTT.

This clone is termed medium-sized (0.01 to 0.1%). The genes are TRBV6-1 and TRBJ1-4; TRBD1 aligns across 9 bases. Germline CDR1 is MNHNS and CDR2 is SASEGT. CDR3 length: 13 amino acids. J gave up 6 bases and V 7 bases, and 3 bases lay outside the gene matches. The chain's CDR3 is CASNRDRDEKLFF. CDR3 nucleotide sequence: TGTGCCAGCAATCGGGACAGGGATGAAAAACTGTTTTTT.

CDR3 DNA sequence: TGTGCCAGCAGCCCGCTCCAGTTCAGGGTTAGGGGCTACACCTTC. Protein: CASSPLQFRVRGYTF. V and J are TRBV5-6 and TRBJ1-2; maybe TRBD1 (5 bases). Germline V gene sequence: CDR1 SGHDT, CDR2 YYEEEE. The CDR3 contains 15 residues. V gave up 4 bases and J gave up 8 bases, with 21 bases separating them.

This clone was seen only a few times. The genes are TRBV2 and TRBJ2-4, with D hard to call. The length of the CDR3 is 13 residues. Looked up from germline, CDR1 is SNHLY and CDR2 is FYNNEI. Trimming took off 8 bases at V and 3 bases at J, with 11 bases between the two ends. CDR3 sequence reads: CASSRIDKNIQYF. The CDR3 nucleotides read TGTGCCAGCTCTCGCATCGACAAAAACATTCAGTACTTC. The variable domain in full, with the rest retrieved from reference TRBV2 and TRBJ2-4, is EPEVTQTPSHQVTQMGQEVILRCVPISNHLYFYWYRQILGQKVEFLVSFYNNEISEKSEIFDDQFSVERPDGSNFTLKIRSTKLEDSAMYFCASSRIDKNIQYFGAGTRLSVL.

V usage is TRBV13 and J usage is TRBJ2-7, with D maybe TRBD1 (6 bases). The CDR3 runs 13 residues. The V gene lost 8 bases and the J gene lost 2 bases, with 13 bases spanning the gap. Per germline, CDR1 PRHDT and CDR2 FYEKMQ (reference sequence). The CDR3 is CASLRRGTYEQYF. CDR3 nucleotide sequence: TGTGCCAGCCTCCGTAGGGGGACCTACGAGCAGTACTTC. Together with reference TRBV13 and TRBJ2-7, the CDR3 gives the full variable domain: AAGVIQSPRHLIKEKRETATLKCYPIPRHDTVYWYQQGPGQDPQFLISFYEKMQSDKGSIPDRFSAQQFSDYHSELNMSSLELGDSALYFCASLRRGTYEQYFGPGTRLTVT.

This clone was counted between two and nine times. The chain has TRBV7-7 and TRBJ2-5, with a tentative D call TRBD1 (6 bases). V lost 1 base and J lost 5, with 8 bases in between. CDR3 length: 13 amino acids. From germline, CDR1 is SSHAT and CDR2 FNYEAQ (reference sequence). CDR3 sequence reads: CASSLGTGETQYF. Here the CDR3 DNA reads TGTGCCAGCAGCTTAGGAACAGGGGAGACCCAGTACTTC.

This chain uses TRBV5-1 with TRBJ1-5; D unresolved. CDR1 and CDR2 (germline): SGHRS, YFSETQ. CDR3 length: 13 residues. Trimming shortened V by 4 bases and J by 9 bases, and 14 bases separated the two germline ends. The CDR3 DNA follows: TGCGCCAGCAGCCCCGAACCCCTAAGGCCCCAGCATTTT. Amino acid sequence: CASSPEPLRPQHF.

The rearrangement joins TRBV6-5 to TRBJ1-6; weak D call: TRBD1 (5 bases). This CDR3 is built from 15 residues. Trimming shortened V by 6 bases and J by 0 bases, and 9 bases separated the two germline ends. Germline V gives CDR1 MNHEY, CDR2 SVGAGI. The chain's CDR3 is CASSPTASYNSPLHF. The CDR3 coding sequence is TGTGCCAGCAGCCCGACAGCCTCCTATAATTCACCCCTCCACTTT.

The chain carries TRBV6-1 and TRBJ2-7; D is perhaps TRBD1 or TRBD2 (5 bases each). Germline CDR1 reads MNHNS; CDR2 reads SASEGT. V lost 6 bases, J lost 2 bases, and 17 bases lay in between. The CDR3 consists of 15 residues. The CDR3 is CASRNLGGGPYEQYF. CDR3 DNA sequence: TGTGCCAGCAGGAACCTGGGTGGGGGACCCTACGAGCAGTACTTC.

The chain is built from TRBV7-9 and TRBJ1-3; D uncertain. Germline CDR1 SEHNR, CDR2 FQNEAQ (reference sequence). The CDR3 is 13 residues long. Between the trimmed V and J ends, which lost 2 bases and 4 bases, there was a span of 6 bases. CDR3 bases: TGTGCCAGCAGCTTAATGACAGGAAACACCATATATTTT. This codes for CASSLMTGNTIYF.

The V call is TRBV30, the J call TRBJ2-2; D remains ambiguous. V was cut by 0 bases and J by 4 bases, with 15 bases left in between. Germline CDR1 reads GTSNPN; CDR2 reads SVGIG (reference sequence). The CDR3 spans 16 residues. The CDR3 sequence is CAWSVRSPSGTGELFF. CDR3 DNA: TGTGCCTGGAGTGTACGTAGCCCTTCCGGCACCGGGGAGCTGTTTTTT. The whole variable domain, filled in from reference TRBV30 and TRBJ2-2, reads SQTIHQWPATLVQPVGSPLSLECTVEGTSNPNLYWYRQAAGRGLQLLFYSVGIGQISSEVPQNLSASRPQDRQFILSSKKLLLSDSGFYLCAWSVRSPSGTGELFFGEGSRLTVL.

This clone occurred a few times. The chain employs TRBV6-8 and TRBJ1-5, with D unresolved. Germline assignment: CDR1 MNHGY and CDR2 SAAAGT. This CDR3 has 10 amino acids. V was pared by 4 bases and J by 7 bases, with 2 bases between. The CDR3 DNA sequence: TGTGCCAGCAGTTCCCAGCCCCAGCATTTT. It translates to CASSSQPQHF.

This chain joins TRBV19 and TRBJ2-1, with D hard to call. This CDR3 spans 15 amino acids. The V gene's germline CDR1 is LNHDA and CDR2 SQIVND (reference sequence). V lost 3 bases to trimming and J lost 7 bases, with 16 bases between them. The DNA of the CDR3 is TGTGCCAGTAGTATCGGGCGGATCACGAGGAATGAGCAGTTCTTC. Translated, it gives CASSIGRITRNEQFF.

The sample holds one count of this clone. J is TRBJ1-1 and V is TRBV4-1; TRBD1 aligns across 10 bases. Germline CDR1 reads MGHRA; CDR2 reads YSYEKL. CDR3 size: 16 residues. The junction had 11 bases not matched to a gene; V was cut back by 4 bases and J by 6 bases. The CDR3 DNA sequence: TGCGCCAGCAGCCCAATCAGACAGGGGGCATGGTCTGAAGCTTTCTTT. Protein: CASSPIRQGAWSEAFF.

This sequence joins TRBV7-2 and TRBJ1-1; tentative D call: TRBD1 (6 bases). The germline gives CDR1 SGHTA, CDR2 FQGNSA. With 2 bases removed from V and 4 bases from J, the gap between germline ends came to 11 bases. There are 14 residues in the CDR3. The CDR3 protein is CASSLNRVRTEAFF. DNA of the CDR3: TGTGCCAGCAGCTTAAACAGGGTACGCACTGAAGCTTTCTTT.

The rearrangement links TRBV6-1 to TRBJ2-7, with D perhaps matching TRBD2 (5 bases). V shed 0 bases and J shed 0 bases, with 9 bases lying between them. The CDR3 contains 15 residues. Per the germline V gene, CDR1 is MNHNS and CDR2 is SASEGT. Written as DNA, the CDR3 is TGTGCCAGCAGTGAAGCCGAGCGGAGCTCCTACGAGCAGTACTTC. Amino acids: CASSEAERSSYEQYF.

The J gene is TRBJ2-1, the V gene TRBV11-2; D gene unclear. The CDR3 is made up of 15 amino acids. The V end lost 6 bases, the J end lost 0 bases, and 12 bases lay between the germline ends. Germline CDR1 is SGHAT and CDR2 is FQNNGV. The CDR3 protein is CASSRSTVSYNEQFF. CDR3 nucleotides: TGTGCCAGCAGTCGAAGCACAGTCTCCTACAATGAGCAGTTCTTC.

V and J are TRBV11-3 and TRBJ1-1; the match to TRBD1 covers 7 bases. V dropped 8 bases and J dropped 0; count of bases not matched to a gene: 6. The germline V gene has CDR1 SGHNT and CDR2 YENEEA. CDR3 size: 14 residues. As DNA, the CDR3 is TGTGCCAGCGCGGCAGGGGGAATGAACACTGAAGCTTTCTTT. This encodes CASAAGGMNTEAFF.

This clone was detected once. This chain uses TRBV6-1 with TRBJ1-4; D unresolved. Trimming took 2 bases from V and 3 from J, leaving 10 bases between them. CDR3 length equals 15 residues. The germline gives CDR1 MNHNS, CDR2 SASEGT. The CDR3 here is CASSENQVANEKLFF. The DNA for the CDR3 is TGTGCCAGCAGTGAAAACCAGGTCGCTAATGAAAAACTGTTTTTT.

The rearrangement joins TRBV7-6 to TRBJ2-3; D is ambiguous. Germline V lookup: CDR1 SGHVS, CDR2 FNYEAQ. This CDR3 is built from 14 residues. V dropped 6 bases and J dropped 3 bases, with 13 bases sitting between them. This CDR3 is CASSFSLGTDTQYF. Here the CDR3 DNA reads TGTGCCAGCAGTTTCTCGCTGGGTACAGATACGCAGTATTTT.